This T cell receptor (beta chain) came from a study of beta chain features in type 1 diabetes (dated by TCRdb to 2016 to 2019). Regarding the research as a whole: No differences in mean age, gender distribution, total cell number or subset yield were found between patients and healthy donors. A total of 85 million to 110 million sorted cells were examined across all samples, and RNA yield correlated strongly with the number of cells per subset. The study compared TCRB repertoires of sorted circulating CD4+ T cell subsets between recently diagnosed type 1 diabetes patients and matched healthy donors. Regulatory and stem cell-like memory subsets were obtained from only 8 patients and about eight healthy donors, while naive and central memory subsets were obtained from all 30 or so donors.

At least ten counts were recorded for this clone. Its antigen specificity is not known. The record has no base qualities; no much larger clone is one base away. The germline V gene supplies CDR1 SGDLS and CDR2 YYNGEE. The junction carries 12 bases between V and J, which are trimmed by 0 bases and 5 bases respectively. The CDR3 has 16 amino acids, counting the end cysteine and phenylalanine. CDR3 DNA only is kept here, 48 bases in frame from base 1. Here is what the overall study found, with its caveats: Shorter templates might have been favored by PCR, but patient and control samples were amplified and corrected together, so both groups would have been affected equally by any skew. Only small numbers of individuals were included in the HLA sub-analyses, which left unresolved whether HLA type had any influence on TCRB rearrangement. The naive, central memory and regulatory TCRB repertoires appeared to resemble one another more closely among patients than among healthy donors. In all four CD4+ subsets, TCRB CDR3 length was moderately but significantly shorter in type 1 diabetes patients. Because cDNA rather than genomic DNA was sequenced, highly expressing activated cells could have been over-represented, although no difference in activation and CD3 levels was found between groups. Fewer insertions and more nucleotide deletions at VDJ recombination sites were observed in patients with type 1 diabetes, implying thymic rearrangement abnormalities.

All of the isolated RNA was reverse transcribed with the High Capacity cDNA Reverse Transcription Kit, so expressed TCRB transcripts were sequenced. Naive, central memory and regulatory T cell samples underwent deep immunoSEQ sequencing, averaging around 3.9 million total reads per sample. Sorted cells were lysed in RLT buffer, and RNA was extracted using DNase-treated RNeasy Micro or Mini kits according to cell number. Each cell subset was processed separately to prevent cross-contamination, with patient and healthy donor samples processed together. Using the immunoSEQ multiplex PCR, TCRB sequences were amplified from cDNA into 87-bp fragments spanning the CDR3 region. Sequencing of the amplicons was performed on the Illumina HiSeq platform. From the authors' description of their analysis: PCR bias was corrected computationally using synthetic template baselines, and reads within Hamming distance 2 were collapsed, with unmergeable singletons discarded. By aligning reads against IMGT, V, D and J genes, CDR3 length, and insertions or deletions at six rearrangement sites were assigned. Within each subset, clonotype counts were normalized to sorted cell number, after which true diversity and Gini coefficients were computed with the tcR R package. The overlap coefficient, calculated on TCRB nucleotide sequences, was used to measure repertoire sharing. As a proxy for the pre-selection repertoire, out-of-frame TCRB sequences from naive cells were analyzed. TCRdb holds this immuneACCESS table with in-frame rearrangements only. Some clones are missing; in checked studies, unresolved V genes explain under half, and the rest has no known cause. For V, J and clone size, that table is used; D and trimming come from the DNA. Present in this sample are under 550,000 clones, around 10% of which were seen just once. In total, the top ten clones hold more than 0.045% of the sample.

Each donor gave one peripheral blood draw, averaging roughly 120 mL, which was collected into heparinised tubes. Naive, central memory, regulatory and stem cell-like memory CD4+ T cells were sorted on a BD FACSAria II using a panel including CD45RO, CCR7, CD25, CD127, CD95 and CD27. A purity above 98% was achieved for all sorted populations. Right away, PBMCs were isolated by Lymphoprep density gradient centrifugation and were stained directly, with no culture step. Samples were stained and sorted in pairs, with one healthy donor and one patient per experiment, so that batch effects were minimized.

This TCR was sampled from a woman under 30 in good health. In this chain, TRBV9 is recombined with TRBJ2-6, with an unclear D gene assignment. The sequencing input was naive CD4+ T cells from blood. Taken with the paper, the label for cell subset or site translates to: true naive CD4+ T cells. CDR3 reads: CASSVATSFRANVLTF. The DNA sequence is TGTGCCAGCAGCGTAGCTACTTCGTTCCGGGCCAACGTCCTGACTTTC.